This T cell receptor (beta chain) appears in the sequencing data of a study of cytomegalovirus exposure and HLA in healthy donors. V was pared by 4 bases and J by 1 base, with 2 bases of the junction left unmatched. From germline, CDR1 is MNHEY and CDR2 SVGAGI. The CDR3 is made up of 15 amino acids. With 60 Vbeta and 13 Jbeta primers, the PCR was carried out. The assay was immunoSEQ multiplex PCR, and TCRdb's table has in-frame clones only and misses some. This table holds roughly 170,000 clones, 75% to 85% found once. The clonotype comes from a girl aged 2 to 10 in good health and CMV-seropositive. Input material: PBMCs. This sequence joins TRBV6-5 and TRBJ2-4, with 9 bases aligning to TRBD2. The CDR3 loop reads CASSSGLAAKNIQYF. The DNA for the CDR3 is TGTGCCAGCAGTTCCGGACTAGCGGCCAAAAACATTCAGTACTTC.